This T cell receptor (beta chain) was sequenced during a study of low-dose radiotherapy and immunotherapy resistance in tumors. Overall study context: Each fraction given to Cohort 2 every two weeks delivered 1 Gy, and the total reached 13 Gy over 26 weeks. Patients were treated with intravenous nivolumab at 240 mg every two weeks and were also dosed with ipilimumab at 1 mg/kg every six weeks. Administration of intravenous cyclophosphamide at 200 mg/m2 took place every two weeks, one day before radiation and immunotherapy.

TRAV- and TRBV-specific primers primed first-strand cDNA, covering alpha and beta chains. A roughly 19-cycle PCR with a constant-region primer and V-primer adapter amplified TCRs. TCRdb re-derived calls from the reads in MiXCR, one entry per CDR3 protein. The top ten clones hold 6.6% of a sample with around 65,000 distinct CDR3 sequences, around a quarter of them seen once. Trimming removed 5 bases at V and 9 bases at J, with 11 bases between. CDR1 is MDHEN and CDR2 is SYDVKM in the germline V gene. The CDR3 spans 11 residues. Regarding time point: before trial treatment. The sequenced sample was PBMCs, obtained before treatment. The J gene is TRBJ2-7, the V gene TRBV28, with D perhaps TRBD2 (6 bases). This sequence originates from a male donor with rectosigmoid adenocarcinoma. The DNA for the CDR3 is TGTGCCAGCAGTCCCCCCGGGGGGCAGTACTTC. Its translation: CASSPPGGQYF.